These 18 T cell receptor beta chains were sequenced from one sample in a study of cytomegalovirus exposure and HLA in healthy donors. Method: immunoSEQ multiplex PCR; TCRdb's copy keeps in-frame clones and lacks some. The table includes about 160,000 clones, roughly 84% detected once. What was sequenced was PBMCs. The source is a young man in good health and CMV-seropositive.

V gene TRBV5-6 combines with J gene TRBJ2-7; 8 bases are a match to TRBD1. V was clipped by 4 bases and J by 1 base; unmatched bases: 10. Per the germline V gene, CDR1 is SGHDT and CDR2 is YYEEEE. There are 16 residues in the CDR3. CDR3 nucleotide sequence: TGTGCCAGCAGCCTAGAACAGGACAGGGCTTCCTACGAGCAGTACTTC. Protein product: CASSLEQDRASYEQYF.

The chain carries TRBV28 and TRBJ1-3; D gene uncertain. V was shortened by 4 bases and J by 0 bases, with 16 bases between the two germline ends. The CDR3 sequence is 17 residues long. Germline CDR1 MDHEN, CDR2 SYDVKM. CDR3 in DNA: TGTGCCAGCAGTTCCCCTTTAGACGGGAGCTCTGGAAACACCATATATTTT. Translating it yields CASSSPLDGSSGNTIYF.

The CDR3 reads CASSLVASLPVSDTQYF. The CDR3 nucleotides are TGTGCCAGCAGCTTGGTTGCTAGTTTGCCCGTGTCAGATACGCAGTATTTT. The chain combines TRBV5-6 with TRBJ2-3; D remains ambiguous. V dropped 0 bases and J dropped 4 bases, with 18 bases sitting between them. CDR3 size: 17 residues. CDR1 and CDR2 from the germline V gene are SGHDT and YYEEEE.

This clone is labeled as medium-sized. The V gene is TRBV6-4, the J gene TRBJ2-3, with TRBD1 matching over 10 bases. After removal of 2 bases from V and 4 bases from J, the junction contained 3 bases not matched to a gene. Germline V gene lookup returns CDR1 MRHNA and CDR2 SNTAGT. The CDR3 sequence is 15 residues long. CDR3 protein: CASSDGQGGADTQYF. CDR3 nucleotide sequence: TGTGCCAGCAGTGACGGACAGGGGGGTGCAGATACGCAGTATTTT.

This chain uses TRBV28 with TRBJ2-5, with 14 positions matching TRBD2. J was trimmed by 7 bases and V by 6 bases; bases with no gene match: 10. CDR1 is MDHEN and CDR2 is SYDVKM in the germline V gene. The CDR3 spans 16 residues. The chain's CDR3 is CASSPQTSGGVGTQYF. The CDR3, as DNA: TGTGCCAGCAGCCCGCAGACTAGCGGGGGGGTCGGGACCCAGTACTTC.

V and J are TRBV7-2 and TRBJ2-3, with D maybe TRBD2 (5 bases). Germline loops: CDR1 SGHTA, CDR2 FQGNSA. The CDR3 runs 13 residues. V was pared by 3 bases and J by 4 bases, with 8 bases between. CDR3 region: CASSLEVADTQYF. The CDR3 nucleotides are TGTGCCAGCAGCTTGGAGGTTGCAGATACGCAGTATTTT. The entire variable domain, with the rest obtained from reference TRBV7-2 and TRBJ2-3, is as follows: GAGVSQSPSNKVTEKGKDVELRCDPISGHTALYWYRQSLGQGLEFLIYFQGNSAPDKSGLPSDRFSAERTGGSVSTLTIQRTQQEDSAVYLCASSLEVADTQYFGPGTRLTVL.

The V call is TRBV13, the J call TRBJ2-7; 7 nucleotides align to TRBD1. The J segment lost 6 bases and the V segment lost 4 bases, leaving 15 bases of the junction unmatched. The CDR3 length is 16 residues. Per germline, CDR1 PRHDT and CDR2 FYEKMQ (reference sequence). For the CDR3, the DNA is TGTGCCAGCAGCTCCCACCACGGGACAGACTTTGGCGAGCAGTACTTC. Encoded protein: CASSSHHGTDFGEQYF.

CDR3 sequence: CASSYRPDGNTEAFF. CDR3 nucleotide sequence: TGTGCCAGCAGCTACAGACCTGATGGGAACACTGAAGCTTTCTTT. The J gene is TRBJ1-1, the V gene TRBV7-9; D is undetermined. Germline assignment: CDR1 SEHNR and CDR2 FQNEAQ (reference sequence). V gave up 4 bases and J gave up 1 base, with 13 bases separating them. CDR3 length: 15 residues.

This clone was observed once. The chain recombines TRBV18 with TRBJ2-3; the match to TRBD1 covers 8 bases. CDR1 and CDR2 (germline): KGHSH, LQKENI. With 6 bases clipped from V and 0 bases from J, the junction kept 8 bases outside the gene matches. This CDR3 region has 16 residues. This CDR3 reads CASSLRTGTSTDTQYF. CDR3 sequence (DNA): TGTGCCAGCTCCCTGCGGACAGGGACTAGCACAGATACGCAGTATTTT.

This clone has just one count. This sequence joins TRBV9 and TRBJ1-1; 7 positions agree with TRBD1. The CDR3 has 14 amino acids. The V gene end was trimmed by 3 bases and the J gene end by 1 base; junction bases not matched to a gene: 3. Germline V gives CDR1 SGDLS, CDR2 YYNGEE. CDR3 loop: CASSATGQNTEAFF. The CDR3, as DNA: TGTGCCAGCAGCGCGACAGGGCAGAACACTGAAGCTTTCTTT.

CDR3: CASSPRTASQGDTQYF. For the CDR3, the DNA is TGCGCCAGCAGCCCTCGGACAGCATCGCAGGGGGATACGCAGTATTTT. This rearrangement joins TRBV5-1 to TRBJ2-3; possible D gene TRBD1, 6 bases. Trimming removed 4 bases at V and 6 bases at J, with 21 bases between. Germline values: CDR1 SGHRS, CDR2 YFSETQ. The CDR3 is 16 residues long. The full variable domain, completed using reference TRBV5-1 and TRBJ2-3, is KAGVTQTPRYLIKTRGQQVTLSCSPISGHRSVSWYQQTPGQGLQFLFEYFSETQRNKGNFPGRFSGRQFSNSRSEMNVSTLELGDSALYLCASSPRTASQGDTQYFGPGTRLTVL.

The chain combines TRBV11-1 with TRBJ2-5; 7 bases agree with TRBD2. The germline gives CDR1 SGHAT, CDR2 FQDESV (reference sequence). The CDR3 is 17 amino acids. V lost 5 bases and J lost 3; bases outside the gene matches: 15. For the CDR3, the DNA is TGTGCCAGCAGCCGACCGGGACTAAGGATTGTTGAAGAGACCCAGTACTTC. Translated: CASSRPGLRIVEETQYF.

The gene calls are TRBV19 and TRBJ2-5; no firm D call. This CDR3 comprises 11 residues. The germline V and J ends were trimmed by 6 bases and 4 bases, with 6 bases remaining between them. CDR1 and CDR2 from the germline V gene are LNHDA and SQIVND (reference sequence). As DNA, the CDR3 is TGTGCCAGTAGCCCAGGAGAGACCCAGTACTTC. Encoded protein: CASSPGETQYF.

The CDR3 region is CASGLYSGAYNEQFF. The CDR3 DNA sequence: TGTGCCAGCGGATTATATTCCGGGGCCTACAATGAGCAGTTCTTC. The chain uses TRBV6-5 and TRBJ2-1; a weak D match, TRBD2 (5 bases). The CDR3 consists of 15 residues. Germline V gene lookup returns CDR1 MNHEY and CDR2 SVGAGI. Trimming took off 8 bases at V and 2 bases at J, with 16 bases between the two ends.

The count of this clone is one. The chain recombines TRBV6-1 with TRBJ1-3; the D is unclear. The CDR3 covers 12 residues. Trimming cost V 5 bases and J 4 bases, with 6 bases left between them. The germline gives CDR1 MNHNS, CDR2 SASEGT. CDR3 region: CASSQRGNTIYF. The CDR3 DNA reads as TGTGCCAGCAGTCAGAGGGGAAACACCATATATTTT.

The V and J genes are TRBV10-3 and TRBJ1-5; 7 bases agree with TRBD1. CDR3 length: 18 residues. Losses at the gene ends were 3 bases for V and 0 bases for J; bases not matched to a gene: 11. Germline V gene sequence: CDR1 ENHRY, CDR2 SYGVKD. CDR3 residues: CAISESGDSRASNQPQHF. The DNA of the CDR3 is TGTGCCATCAGTGAATCTGGGGACAGTCGGGCTAGCAATCAGCCCCAGCATTTT.

This chain links TRBV28 with TRBJ1-4, with 9 bases that match TRBD1. This CDR3 contains 13 residues. V gave up 4 bases and J gave up 6 bases; unmatched junction bases: 0. Germline lookup yields CDR1 MDHEN and CDR2 SYDVKM. CDR3 sequence: CASSWDRDEKLFF. For the CDR3, the DNA is TGTGCCAGCAGTTGGGACAGGGATGAAAAACTGTTTTTT.

The V gene is TRBV5-4, the J gene TRBJ2-1; 8 nucleotides line up with TRBD2. J lost 3 bases, V lost 4 bases, and 15 bases had no gene match. Germline V gene sequence: CDR1 SGHNT, CDR2 YYREEE (reference sequence). The CDR3 has 18 residues. The CDR3 loop reads CASSRGGGQNPIYNEQFF. In nucleotides, the CDR3 is TGTGCCAGCAGCCGGGGGGGCGGCCAAAACCCAATCTACAATGAGCAGTTCTTC.